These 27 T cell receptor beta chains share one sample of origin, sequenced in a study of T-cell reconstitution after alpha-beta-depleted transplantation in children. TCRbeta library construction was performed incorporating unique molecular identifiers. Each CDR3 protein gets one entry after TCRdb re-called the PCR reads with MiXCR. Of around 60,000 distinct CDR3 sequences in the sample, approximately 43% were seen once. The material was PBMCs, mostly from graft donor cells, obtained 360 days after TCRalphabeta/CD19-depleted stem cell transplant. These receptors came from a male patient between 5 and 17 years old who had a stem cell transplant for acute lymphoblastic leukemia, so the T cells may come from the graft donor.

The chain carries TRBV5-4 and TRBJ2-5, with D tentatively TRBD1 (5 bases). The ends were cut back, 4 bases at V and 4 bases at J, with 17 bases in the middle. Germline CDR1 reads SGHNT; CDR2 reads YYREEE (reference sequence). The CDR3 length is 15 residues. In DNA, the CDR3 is TGTGCCAGCAGCCCCCGTCCATTCCAGGGAGAGACCCAGTACTTC. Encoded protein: CASSPRPFQGETQYF.

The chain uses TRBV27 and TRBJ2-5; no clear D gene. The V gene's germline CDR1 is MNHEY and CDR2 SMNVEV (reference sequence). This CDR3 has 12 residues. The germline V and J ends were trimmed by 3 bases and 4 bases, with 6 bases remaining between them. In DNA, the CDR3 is TGTGCCAGCAGTTTTCCTCCAGAGACCCAGTACTTC. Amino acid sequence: CASSFPPETQYF.

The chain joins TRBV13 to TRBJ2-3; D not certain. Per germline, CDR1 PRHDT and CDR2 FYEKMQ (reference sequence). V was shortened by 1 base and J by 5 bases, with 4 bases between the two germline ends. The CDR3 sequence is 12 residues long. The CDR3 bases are TGTGCCAGCAGCTTAGAAGAAGATACGCAGTATTTT. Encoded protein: CASSLEEDTQYF.

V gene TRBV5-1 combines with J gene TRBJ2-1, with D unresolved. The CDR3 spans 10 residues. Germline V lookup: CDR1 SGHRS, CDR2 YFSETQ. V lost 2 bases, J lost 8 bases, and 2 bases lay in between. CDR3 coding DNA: TGCGCCAGCAGCTTCTATGAGCAGTTCTTC. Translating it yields CASSFYEQFF.

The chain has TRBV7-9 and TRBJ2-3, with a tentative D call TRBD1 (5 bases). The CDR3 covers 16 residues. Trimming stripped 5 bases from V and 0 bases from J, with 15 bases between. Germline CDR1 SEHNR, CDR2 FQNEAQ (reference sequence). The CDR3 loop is CASSLTRRESTDTQYF. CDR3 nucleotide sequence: TGTGCCAGCAGCCTCACTCGCAGGGAAAGCACAGATACGCAGTATTTT. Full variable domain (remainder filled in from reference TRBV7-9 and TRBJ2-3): DTGVSQNPRHKITKRGQNVTFRCDPISEHNRLYWYRQTLGQGPEFLTYFQNEAQLEKSRLLSDRFSAERPKGSFSTLEIQRTEQGDSAMYLCASSLTRRESTDTQYFGPGTRLTVL.

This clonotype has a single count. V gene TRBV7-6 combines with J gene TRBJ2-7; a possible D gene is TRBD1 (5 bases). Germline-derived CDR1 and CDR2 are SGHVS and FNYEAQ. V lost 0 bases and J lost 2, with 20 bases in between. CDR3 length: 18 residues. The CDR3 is CASSLAPPQQDITYEQYF. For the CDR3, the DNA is TGTGCCAGCAGCTTAGCGCCACCCCAACAGGACATCACCTACGAGCAGTACTTC. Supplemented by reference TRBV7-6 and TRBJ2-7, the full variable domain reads GAGVSQSPRYKVTKRGQDVALRCDPISGHVSLYWYRQALGQGPEFLTYFNYEAQQDKSGLPNDRFSAERPEGSISTLTIQRTEQRDSAMYRCASSLAPPQQDITYEQYFGPGTRLTVT.

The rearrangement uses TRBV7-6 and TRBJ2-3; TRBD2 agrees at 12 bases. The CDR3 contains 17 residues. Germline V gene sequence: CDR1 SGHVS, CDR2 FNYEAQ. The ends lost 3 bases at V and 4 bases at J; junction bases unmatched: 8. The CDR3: CASSFGASGRGPDTQYF. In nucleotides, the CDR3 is TGTGCCAGCAGCTTCGGGGCTAGCGGGAGGGGCCCAGATACGCAGTATTTT.

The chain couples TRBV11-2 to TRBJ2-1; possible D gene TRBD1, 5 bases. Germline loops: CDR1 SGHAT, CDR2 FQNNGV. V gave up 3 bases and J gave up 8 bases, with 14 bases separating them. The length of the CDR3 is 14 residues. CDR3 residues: CASSFEHQGDEQFF. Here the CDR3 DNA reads TGTGCCAGCAGCTTCGAGCATCAGGGCGATGAGCAGTTCTTC.

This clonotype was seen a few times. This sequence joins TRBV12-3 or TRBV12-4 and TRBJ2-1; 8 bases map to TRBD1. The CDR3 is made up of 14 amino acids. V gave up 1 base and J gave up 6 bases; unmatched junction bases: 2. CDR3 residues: CASSLGQGANEQFF. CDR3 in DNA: TGTGCCAGCAGTTTAGGGCAGGGGGCCAATGAGCAGTTCTTC.

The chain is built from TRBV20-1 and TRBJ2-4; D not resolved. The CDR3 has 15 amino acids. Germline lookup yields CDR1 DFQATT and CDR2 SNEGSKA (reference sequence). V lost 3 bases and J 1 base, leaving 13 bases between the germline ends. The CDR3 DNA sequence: TGCAGTGCTAGCCAGGCGACCGGGGCCAAAAACATTCAGTACTTC. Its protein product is CSASQATGAKNIQYF.

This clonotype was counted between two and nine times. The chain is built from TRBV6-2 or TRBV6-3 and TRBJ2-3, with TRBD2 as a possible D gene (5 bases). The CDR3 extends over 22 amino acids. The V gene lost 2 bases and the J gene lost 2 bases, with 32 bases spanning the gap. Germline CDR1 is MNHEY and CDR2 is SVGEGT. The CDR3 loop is CASSYGIPGSTRATSTTDTQYF. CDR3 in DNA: TGTGCCAGCAGTTACGGTATCCCCGGGTCTACTAGAGCGACCTCAACCACAGATACGCAGTATTTT.

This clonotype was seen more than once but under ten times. The CDR3 DNA sequence: TGCAGCGTTGAAAGACCCCGAGGGACGGGGGAGCTGTTTTTT. This encodes CSVERPRGTGELFF. V usage is TRBV29-1 and J usage is TRBJ2-2; D tentatively reads TRBD1 or TRBD2 (5 bases each). Germline CDR1 is SQVTM and CDR2 is ANQGSEA. This CDR3 has 14 amino acids. Trimming took 2 bases from V and 8 from J, leaving 15 bases between them.

The CDR3 loop is CASSPRTGTYNEQFF. The CDR3 DNA is TGTGCCAGCAGCCCCAGGACAGGAACCTACAATGAGCAGTTCTTC. The chain recombines TRBV13 with TRBJ2-1; 7 bases agree with TRBD1. Germline V gene sequence: CDR1 PRHDT, CDR2 FYEKMQ (reference sequence). CDR3 size: 15 residues. The V gene end was trimmed by 5 bases and the J gene end by 2 bases; junction bases not matched to a gene: 6.

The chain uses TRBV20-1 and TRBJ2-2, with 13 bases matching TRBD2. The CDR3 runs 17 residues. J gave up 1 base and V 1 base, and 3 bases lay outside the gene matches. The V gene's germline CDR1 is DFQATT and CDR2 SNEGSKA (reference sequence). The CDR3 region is CSARGTSGRVNTGELFF. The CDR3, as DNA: TGCAGTGCTAGAGGAACTAGCGGGAGGGTGAACACCGGGGAGCTGTTTTTT.

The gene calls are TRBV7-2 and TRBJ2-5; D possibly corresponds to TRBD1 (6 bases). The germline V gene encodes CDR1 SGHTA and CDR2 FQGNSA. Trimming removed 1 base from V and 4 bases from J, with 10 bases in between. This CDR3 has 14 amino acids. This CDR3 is CASSLDRVSETQYF. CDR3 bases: TGTGCCAGCAGCTTAGACAGGGTCTCAGAGACCCAGTACTTC.

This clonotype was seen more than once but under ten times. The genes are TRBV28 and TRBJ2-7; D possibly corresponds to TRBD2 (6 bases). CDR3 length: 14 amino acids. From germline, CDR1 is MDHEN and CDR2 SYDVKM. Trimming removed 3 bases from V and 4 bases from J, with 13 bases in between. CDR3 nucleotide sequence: TGTGCCAGCAGTTTTGAAGGGCGGGGATACGAGCAGTACTTC. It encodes CASSFEGRGYEQYF.

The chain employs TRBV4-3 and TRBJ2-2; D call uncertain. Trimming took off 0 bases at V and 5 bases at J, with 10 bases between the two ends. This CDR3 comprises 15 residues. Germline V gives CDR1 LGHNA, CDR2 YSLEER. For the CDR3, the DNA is TGCGCCAGCAGCCAAGATCTAACTCCAACCGGGGAGCTGTTTTTT. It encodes CASSQDLTPTGELFF.

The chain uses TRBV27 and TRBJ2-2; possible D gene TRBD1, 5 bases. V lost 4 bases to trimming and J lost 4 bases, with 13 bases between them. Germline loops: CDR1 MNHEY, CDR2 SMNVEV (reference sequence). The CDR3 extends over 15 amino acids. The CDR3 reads CASSWGSYSTGELFF. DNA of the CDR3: TGTGCCAGCAGTTGGGGCAGCTACAGCACCGGGGAGCTGTTTTTT.

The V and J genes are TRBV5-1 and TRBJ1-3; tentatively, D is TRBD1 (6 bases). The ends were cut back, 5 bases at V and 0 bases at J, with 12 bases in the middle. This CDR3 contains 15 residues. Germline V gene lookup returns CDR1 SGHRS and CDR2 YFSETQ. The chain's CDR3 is CASRPDRLSGNTIYF. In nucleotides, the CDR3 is TGCGCCAGCAGACCTGACAGGCTCTCTGGAAACACCATATATTTT.

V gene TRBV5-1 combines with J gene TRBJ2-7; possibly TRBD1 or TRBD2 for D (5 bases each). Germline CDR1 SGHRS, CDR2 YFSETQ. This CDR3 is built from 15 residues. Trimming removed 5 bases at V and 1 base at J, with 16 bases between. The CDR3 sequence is CASRFRDGASYEQYF. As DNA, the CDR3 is TGCGCCAGCAGATTCCGGGACGGTGCGTCCTACGAGCAGTACTTC.

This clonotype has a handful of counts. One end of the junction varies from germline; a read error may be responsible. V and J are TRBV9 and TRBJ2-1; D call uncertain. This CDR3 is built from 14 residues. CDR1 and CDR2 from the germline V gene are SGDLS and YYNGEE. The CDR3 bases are TGTGCCAGCAGCGTAGGGGTCCCCTACGATGAGCAGTTCTTC. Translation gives CASSVGVPYDEQFF. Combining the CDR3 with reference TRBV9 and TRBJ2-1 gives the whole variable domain DSGVTQTPKHLITATGQRVTLRCSPRSGDLSVYWYQQSLDQGLQFLIQYYNGEERAKGNILERFSAQQFPDLHSELNLSSLELGDSALYFCASSVGVPYDEQFFGPGTRLTVL.

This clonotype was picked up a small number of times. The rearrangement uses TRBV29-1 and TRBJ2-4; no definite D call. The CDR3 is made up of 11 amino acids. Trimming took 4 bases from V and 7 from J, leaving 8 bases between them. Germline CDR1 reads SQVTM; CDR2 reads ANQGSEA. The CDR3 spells CSVVSLNIQYF. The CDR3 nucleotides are TGCAGCGTTGTGAGCCTGAACATTCAGTACTTC.

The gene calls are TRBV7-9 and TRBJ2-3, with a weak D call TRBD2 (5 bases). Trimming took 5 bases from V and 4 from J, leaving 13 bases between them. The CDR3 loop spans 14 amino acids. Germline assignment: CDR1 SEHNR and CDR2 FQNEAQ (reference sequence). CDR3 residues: CASSRTGRADTQYF. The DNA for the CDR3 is TGTGCCAGCAGCCGGACGGGGAGAGCAGATACGCAGTATTTT. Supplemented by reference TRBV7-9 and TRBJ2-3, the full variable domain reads DTGVSQNPRHKITKRGQNVTFRCDPISEHNRLYWYRQTLGQGPEFLTYFQNEAQLEKSRLLSDRFSAERPKGSFSTLEIQRTEQGDSAMYLCASSRTGRADTQYFGPGTRLTVL.

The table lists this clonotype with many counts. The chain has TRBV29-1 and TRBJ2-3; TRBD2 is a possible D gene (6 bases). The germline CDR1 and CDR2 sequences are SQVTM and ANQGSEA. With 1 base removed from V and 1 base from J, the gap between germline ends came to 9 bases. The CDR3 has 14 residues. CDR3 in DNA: TGCAGCGTTGAAGGGAGGGAACGCACAGATACGCAGTATTTT. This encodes CSVEGRERTDTQYF.

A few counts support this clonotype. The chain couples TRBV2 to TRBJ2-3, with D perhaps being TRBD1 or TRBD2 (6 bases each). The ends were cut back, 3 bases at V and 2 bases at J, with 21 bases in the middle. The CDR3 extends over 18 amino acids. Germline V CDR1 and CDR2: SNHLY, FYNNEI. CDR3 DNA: TGTGCCAGCAGTGATGGCAGGGGAGGAAGGGGTCCCACAGATACGCAGTATTTT. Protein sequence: CASSDGRGGRGPTDTQYF.

The CDR3 reads CASSFGWTDLTDTQYF. CDR3 in DNA: TGTGCCAGCAGCTTCGGCTGGACAGACCTCACAGATACGCAGTATTTT. This chain joins TRBV12-3 or TRBV12-4 and TRBJ2-3, with D tentatively TRBD1 (6 bases). This CDR3 spans 16 amino acids. Trimming stripped 6 bases from V and 2 bases from J, with 18 bases between.

This chain's CDR3 is CASRPTSGSYNEQFF. Here the CDR3 DNA reads TGTGCCAGCAGGCCTACTAGCGGCTCCTACAATGAGCAGTTCTTC. The chain recombines TRBV6-1 with TRBJ2-1; the match to TRBD2 covers 8 bases. The germline gives CDR1 MNHNS, CDR2 SASEGT. The CDR3 is 15 amino acids. V lost 6 bases to trimming and J lost 0 bases; unmatched junction nucleotides: 4.